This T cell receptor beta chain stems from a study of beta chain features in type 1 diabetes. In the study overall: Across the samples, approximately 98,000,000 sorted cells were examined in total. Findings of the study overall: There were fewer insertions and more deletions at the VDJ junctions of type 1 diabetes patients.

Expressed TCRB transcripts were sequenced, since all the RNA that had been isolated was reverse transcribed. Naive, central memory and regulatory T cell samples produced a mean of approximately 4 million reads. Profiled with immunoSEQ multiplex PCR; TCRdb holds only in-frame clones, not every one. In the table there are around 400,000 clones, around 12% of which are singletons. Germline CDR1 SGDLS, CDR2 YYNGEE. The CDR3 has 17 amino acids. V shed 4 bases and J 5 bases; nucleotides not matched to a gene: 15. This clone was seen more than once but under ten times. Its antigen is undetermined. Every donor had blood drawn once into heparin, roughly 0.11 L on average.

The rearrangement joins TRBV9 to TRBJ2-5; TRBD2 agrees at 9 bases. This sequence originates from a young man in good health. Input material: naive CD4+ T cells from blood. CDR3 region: CASSPSVGGRAPETQYF. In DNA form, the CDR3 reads TGTGCCAGCAGCCCCTCCGTGGGCGGGAGGGCCCCGGAGACCCAGTACTTC.